This is a list of T cell receptor beta chains from one sample in a study of cytomegalovirus exposure and HLA in healthy donors. Only in-frame clones appear in the TCRdb table, and some are missing; sequencing was by immunoSEQ multiplex PCR. The sample records some 110,000 clones, 70% to 85% being singletons. What was sequenced was PBMCs. Receptors originate from a woman in her 50s in good health and CMV-seropositive. Both conserved end residues are trimmed from each CDR3. Only part of the rows carry a size: once, few, many, or a class if the clone is expanded.

clone_size: .; v_call: TRBV2; cdr3_aa: ASRGLAGSYNEQF
clone_size: .; v_call: TRBV5-4; cdr3_aa: ASSSKSPFQETQY
clone_size: .; v_call: TRBV18; cdr3_aa: ASSPPVALTYEQY
clone_size: .; v_call: TRBV27; cdr3_aa: ASSFRTSETFEQF
clone_size: few; v_call: TRBV2; cdr3_aa: ASSEEAADNEQF
clone_size: .; v_call: TRBV9; cdr3_aa: ASSPNPQGDTEAF
clone_size: once; v_call: TRBV5-4; cdr3_aa: ASSLDERSYGYT
clone_size: .; v_call: TRBV25-1; cdr3_aa: ASSSQQVTAPYGYT
clone_size: .; v_call: TRBV5-6; cdr3_aa: ASSSPLNPGTSNNEQF
clone_size: few; v_call: TRBV29-1; cdr3_aa: SVCRGNTEAF
clone_size: .; v_call: TRBV7-8; cdr3_aa: ASSPAETSTPNEQF
clone_size: few; v_call: TRBV7-9; cdr3_aa: ASSQGQAGANVLT
clone_size: .; v_call: TRBV18; cdr3_aa: ASSPVLGQGYGYT
clone_size: .; v_call: TRBV7-6; cdr3_aa: ASSLYAFTDTQY
clone_size: .; v_call: TRBV7-9; cdr3_aa: SSSYGHSGYT
clone_size: .; v_call: TRBV5-1; cdr3_aa: ASASQGGRTDEKLF
clone_size: .; v_call: TRBV18; cdr3_aa: ASSPQAVGTEAF
clone_size: .; v_call: TRBV9; cdr3_aa: ASSAQAGTGYT
clone_size: .; v_call: TRBV5-1; cdr3_aa: ATTSGDPNTGELF
clone_size: .; v_call: TRBV27; cdr3_aa: ASGLHYEQY
clone_size: .; v_call: TRBV1; cdr3_aa: TSSQFLAGSGRFYEQY
clone_size: .; v_call: TRBV19; cdr3_aa: ASSPLTSGDQETQY
clone_size: .; v_call: TRBV5-1; cdr3_aa: ASSTGTDTQY
clone_size: .; v_call: TRBV7-9; cdr3_aa: ASSLGTSGGEEQF
clone_size: .; v_call: TRBV7-3; cdr3_aa: ASTLGHTNTGELF
clone_size: .; v_call: TRBV19; cdr3_aa: ASSKYGDSAGNTIY
clone_size: .; v_call: TRBV7-9; cdr3_aa: ASSLADSGTQY
clone_size: .; v_call: TRBV30; cdr3_aa: AWARGTDTQY
clone_size: .; v_call: TRBV19; cdr3_aa: ASRAYQSNQPQH
clone_size: .; v_call: TRBV7-9; cdr3_aa: ASSSATVNTEAF
clone_size: .; v_call: TRBV4-2; cdr3_aa: ASSQSVGLAGVTGELF
clone_size: .; v_call: TRBV7-9; cdr3_aa: ASSPQGTADQPQH
clone_size: .; v_call: TRBV4-1; cdr3_aa: ASSQALGESEKLF
clone_size: .; v_call: TRBV7-3; cdr3_aa: ASSFGQGETQY
clone_size: once; v_call: TRBV7-2; cdr3_aa: ASSTGTGVEKLF
clone_size: .; v_call: TRBV30; cdr3_aa: ACVSATNEKLF
clone_size: .; v_call: TRBV9; cdr3_aa: ASSVHRSGTNYGYT
clone_size: .; v_call: TRBV5-8; cdr3_aa: ASSSGRVTKETQY
clone_size: few; v_call: TRBV7-8; cdr3_aa: ASSLRPGVNTEAF
clone_size: .; v_call: TRBV7-9; cdr3_aa: ASSTERGQISYEQY
clone_size: .; v_call: TRBV28; cdr3_aa: ASSRFTEAF
clone_size: .; v_call: TRBV9; cdr3_aa: ASSPRSGRTYNEQF
clone_size: .; v_call: TRBV19; cdr3_aa: ASIQGPGDTEAF
clone_size: .; v_call: TRBV30; cdr3_aa: AWSPAGGALSYSNQPQH
clone_size: .; v_call: TRBV18; cdr3_aa: ASSPYAGLPNEQF
clone_size: .; v_call: TRBV6-5; cdr3_aa: ASSRDFTDTQY
clone_size: .; v_call: TRBV28; cdr3_aa: ASSSLGGTNLNEQY
clone_size: .; v_call: TRBV29-1; cdr3_aa: SVERGGTSGNTIY
clone_size: once; v_call: TRBV18; cdr3_aa: ASSPYENRENYGYT
clone_size: few; v_call: TRBV5-1; cdr3_aa: ASSSGQGYEAF
clone_size: .; v_call: TRBV4-2; cdr3_aa: ASSPLGASTDTQY
clone_size: .; v_call: TRBV7-2; cdr3_aa: ASRRGGAMNTEAF
clone_size: .; v_call: TRBV18; cdr3_aa: ASSPPSPPEQY
clone_size: .; v_call: TRBV28; cdr3_aa: ASSFGTGNQPQH
clone_size: few; v_call: TRBV7-9; cdr3_aa: ASSQNGLGDGYT
clone_size: .; v_call: TRBV4-3; cdr3_aa: ASSQDMGVGGATNEKLF
clone_size: few; v_call: TRBV5-1; cdr3_aa: ASSSGQGNEKLF
clone_size: .; v_call: TRBV30; cdr3_aa: AWSAYTGGLNTGELF
clone_size: few; v_call: TRBV6-1; cdr3_aa: ASSFDRGDGYT
clone_size: .; v_call: TRBV28; cdr3_aa: ASSSAQGALGYT